These 21 T cell receptor beta chains share one sample of origin, sequenced in a study of regulatory T cells in long-lasting Graves disease. Documented time point: newly diagnosed GD, antithyroid drugs for less than 3 months. Construction of the TCR library relied on RNA isolated from PBMCs. In building TCR beta libraries, iRepertoire HTBI primers were used together with Arm-PCR of CDR3 regions. TCRdb itself ran the multiplex PCR reads through MiXCR, one entry per CDR3 protein. The data contain approximately 540,000 distinct CDR3 sequences, more than 10% of them seen just once; the ten biggest clones take up over 7%. The sample was also reused in another study, on T cells in Graves' hyperthyroidism and ophthalmopathy.

The sample consisted of peripheral blood mononuclear cells (PBMCs), taken at new diagnosis, from a patient treated with antithyroid drugs. Receptors were obtained from a woman aged 25 to 39 with Graves disease.

This clonotype was found a few times. V is TRBV27 and J is TRBJ1-5; a possible D gene is TRBD1 (5 bases). Germline assignment: CDR1 MNHEY and CDR2 SMNVEV (reference sequence). V was clipped by 2 bases and J by 5 bases, with 7 bases between them. The CDR3 is made up of 13 amino acids. CDR3 amino acids: CASSLNRYQPQHF. CDR3 coding DNA: TGTGCCAGCAGTTTAAACAGGTATCAGCCCCAGCATTTT.

This clonotype was observed at least ten times. The chain combines TRBV12-3 or TRBV12-4 with TRBJ2-3; D gene unclear. Trimming took 3 bases from V and 7 from J, leaving 8 bases between them. The CDR3 sequence is 12 residues long. DNA for the CDR3: TGTGCCAGCAGTTTTGATCATCATACGCAGTATTTT. Protein product: CASSFDHHTQYF.

The sample holds many counts of this clonotype. V is TRBV15 and J is TRBJ1-6; TRBD1 agrees at 7 bases. J was trimmed by 4 bases and V by 6 bases; bases with no gene match: 12. This CDR3 spans 17 amino acids. CDR1 is LNHNV and CDR2 is YYDKDF in the germline V gene (reference sequence). CDR3: CATSQSGDSLYNSPLHF. CDR3 nucleotide sequence: TGTGCCACCAGTCAATCCGGGGACAGTCTTTATAATTCACCCCTCCACTTT.

At least ten counts were recorded for this clonotype. The chain uses TRBV5-1 and TRBJ1-1; D is unclear. CDR1 is SGHRS and CDR2 is YFSETQ in the germline V gene. CDR3 length: 15 residues. V was shortened by 4 bases and J by 0 bases, with 13 bases between the two germline ends. This CDR3 reads CASSPGDVVNTEAFF. DNA of the CDR3: TGCGCCAGCAGCCCAGGAGACGTAGTGAACACTGAAGCTTTCTTT.

About this clonotype: A much larger clone lies a single base off, so this may be a read error. J is TRBJ1-2 and V is TRBV10-3; D gene unclear. The CDR3 sequence is 17 residues long. The V end lost 5 bases, the J end lost 6 bases, and 25 bases lay between the germline ends. Germline loops: CDR1 ENHRY, CDR2 SYGVKD. The CDR3 sequence is CAISYKVYYRTTDGYTF. CDR3 nucleotides: TGTGCCATCAGTTACAAGGTCTACTACCGGACTACCGATGGCTACACCTTC.

This clonotype was seen at least ten times. The V and J genes are TRBV24-1 and TRBJ2-5; 14 bases align to TRBD2. Germline CDR1 and CDR2: KGHDR and SFDVKD. The CDR3 extends over 21 amino acids. V was clipped by 4 bases and J by 1 base; unmatched bases: 16. The CDR3 loop is CATSERRGTSGRRGRQETQYF. The CDR3 nucleotides are TGTGCCACCAGTGAGCGCCGCGGGACTAGCGGGAGAAGGGGTCGCCAAGAGACCCAGTACTTC.

At least ten counts were recorded for this clonotype. The V and J genes are TRBV2 and TRBJ2-1, with a tentative D call TRBD2 (5 bases). Germline CDR1 SNHLY, CDR2 FYNNEI. V lost 4 bases and J 4 bases, leaving 14 bases between the germline ends. The CDR3 consists of 15 residues. The chain's CDR3 is CASSVWGEGYNEQFF. CDR3 bases: TGTGCCAGCAGTGTTTGGGGAGAAGGGTACAATGAGCAGTTCTTC.

This clonotype was picked up many times. In DNA form, the CDR3 reads TGCAGTGCCATTGAACTAGCGGACTCCTACAATGAGCAGTTCTTC. Its translation: CSAIELADSYNEQFF. J is TRBJ2-1 and V is TRBV20-1; TRBD2 agrees at 8 bases. V was pared by 6 bases and J by 0 bases, with 7 bases of the junction left unmatched. CDR1 and CDR2 from the germline V gene are DFQATT and SNEGSKA (reference sequence). This CDR3 spans 15 amino acids.

About this clonotype itself: Germline is not matched at one junction end, which may reflect a read error. The V gene is TRBV30, the J gene TRBJ2-1, with D uncertain. The CDR3 is made up of 14 amino acids. Germline-derived CDR1 and CDR2 are GTSNPN and SVGIG (reference sequence). CDR3 DNA: TGTGCCTGGAGTCGGCCGAGCTCCTACAATGATCAGTGCTTC. This gives the protein CAWSRPSSYNDQCF.

This clonotype showed up many times. The CDR3 sequence is CASSYPGVVIGQYF. CDR3 DNA sequence: TGTGCCAGCAGTTACCCGGGAGTTGTAATAGGGCAGTACTTC. This sequence joins TRBV6-2 or TRBV6-3 and TRBJ2-7, with a weak D call TRBD2 (6 bases). Germline CDR1 reads MNHEY; CDR2 reads SVGEGT. This CDR3 has 14 amino acids. Trimming took off 2 bases at V and 9 bases at J, with 17 bases between the two ends.

This clonotype has at least ten counts. This chain joins TRBV6-2 or TRBV6-3 and TRBJ1-1, with 7 bases identical to TRBD1. CDR3 size: 15 residues. Trimming cost V 5 bases and J 2 bases; bases outside gene matches: 8. Germline assignment: CDR1 MNHEY and CDR2 SVGEGT. CDR3 residues: CASSEGGLYNTEAFF. As DNA, the CDR3 is TGTGCCAGCAGTGAAGGGGGCCTTTATAACACTGAAGCTTTCTTT.

The table lists this clonotype with many counts. The chain is built from TRBV2 and TRBJ2-2, with 10 bases aligning to TRBD2. The junction had 2 bases not matched to a gene; V was cut back by 6 bases and J by 4 bases. CDR3 size: 14 residues. Germline V gene data show CDR1 as SNHLY and CDR2 as FYNNEI. CDR3 sequence reads: CASRAGGGTGELFF. For the CDR3, the DNA is TGTGCCAGCAGAGCGGGAGGGGGCACCGGGGAGCTGTTTTTT.

In its sample, this clonotype was seen many times. The genes are TRBV2 and TRBJ2-5; TRBD1 is a possible D gene (6 bases). The CDR3 is made up of 14 amino acids. Germline V gives CDR1 SNHLY, CDR2 FYNNEI. V lost 6 bases and J lost 5, with 16 bases in between. CDR3 nucleotide sequence: TGTGCCAGCAGCCAGGGGCGGGCCTGGGAGACCCAGTACTTC. Encoded protein: CASSQGRAWETQYF.

At least ten counts were recorded for this clonotype. This chain connects TRBV7-9 to TRBJ2-7; 8 positions match TRBD1. The length of the CDR3 is 14 residues. Germline V lookup: CDR1 SEHNR, CDR2 FQNEAQ (reference sequence). V lost 2 bases to trimming and J lost 5 bases; unmatched junction nucleotides: 5. The CDR3 region has the DNA TGTGCCAGCAGCTTATACGGCAGGGGGCACGAGCAGTACTTC. It encodes CASSLYGRGHEQYF.

This clonotype was observed many times. The gene calls are TRBV2 and TRBJ2-1, with TRBD1 identical over 9 bases. The CDR3 loop spans 13 amino acids. Trimming cost V 7 bases and J 6 bases; bases outside gene matches: 4. Per the germline V gene, CDR1 is SNHLY and CDR2 is FYNNEI. The CDR3 nucleotides are TGTGCCAGCAAGGTGACAGGGGGCAATGAGCAGTTCTTC. It codes for CASKVTGGNEQFF.

This clonotype came up many times. The chain carries TRBV13 and TRBJ2-5; 7 nucleotides agree with TRBD1. V shed 6 bases, J shed 5 bases, and the junction held 6 bases outside the gene matches. The germline V gene has CDR1 PRHDT and CDR2 FYEKMQ (reference sequence). The CDR3 is made up of 13 amino acids. Here the CDR3 reads CASSQGGRETQYF. The CDR3 nucleotides are TGTGCCAGCAGTCAAGGGGGCCGGGAGACCCAGTACTTC.

This clonotype was counted many times. The V and J genes are TRBV20-1 and TRBJ2-3; D possibly corresponds to TRBD1 (6 bases). CDR3 size: 13 residues. V was pared by 5 bases and J by 2 bases, with 11 bases between. Germline CDR1 reads DFQATT; CDR2 reads SNEGSKA (reference sequence). CDR3 nucleotides: TGCAGTGCTGGACAGTCCCACACAGATACGCAGTATTTT. It encodes CSAGQSHTDTQYF.

At least ten counts were recorded for this clonotype. The chain uses TRBV18 and TRBJ1-3, with D unresolved. From germline, CDR1 is KGHSH and CDR2 LQKENI. The CDR3 is 14 residues long. The V and J ends lost 2 bases and 0 bases respectively, with 5 bases between them. CDR3 amino acids: CASSPNDSGNTIYF. DNA of the CDR3: TGTGCCAGCTCACCAAACGACTCTGGAAACACCATATATTTT. The whole variable domain, filled in from reference TRBV18 and TRBJ1-3, reads NAGVMQNPRHLVRRRGQEARLRCSPMKGHSHVYWYRQLPEEGLKFMVYLQKENIIDESGMPKERFSAEFPKEGPSILRIQQVVRGDSAAYFCASSPNDSGNTIYFGEGSWLTVV.

V is TRBV7-9 and J is TRBJ1-5; D remains ambiguous. Trimming left V 1 base short and J 1 base short, with 14 bases between. Per germline, CDR1 SEHNR and CDR2 FQNEAQ (reference sequence). This CDR3 comprises 17 residues. The CDR3 DNA reads TGTGCCAGCAGCTTAGGTAGTGGGGTCGCGAGCAATCAGCCCCAGCATTTT. Its translation: CASSLGSGVASNQPQHF. The whole variable domain, filled in from reference TRBV7-9 and TRBJ1-5, reads DTGVSQNPRHKITKRGQNVTFRCDPISEHNRLYWYRQTLGQGPEFLTYFQNEAQLEKSRLLSDRFSAERPKGSFSTLEIQRTEQGDSAMYLCASSLGSGVASNQPQHFGDGTRLSIL.

At least ten counts were recorded for this clonotype. For the CDR3, the DNA is TGTGCCAGTAGCCCATACCTCAGGGGGCTAGAGACCCAGTACTTC. Translating it yields CASSPYLRGLETQYF. The chain is built from TRBV19 and TRBJ2-5; 8 positions agree with TRBD1. Losses at the gene ends were 6 bases for V and 4 bases for J; bases not matched to a gene: 10. This CDR3 is 15 amino acids long. Germline V lookup: CDR1 LNHDA, CDR2 SQIVND (reference sequence).

This clonotype was seen at least ten times. The J gene is TRBJ2-1, the V gene TRBV11-3; D gene uncertain. The CDR3 totals 15 residues. V was clipped by 5 bases and J by 6 bases, with 17 bases between them. Germline V gives CDR1 SGHNT, CDR2 YENEEA. CDR3 residues: CASSPTASGINEQFF. The CDR3 DNA reads as TGTGCCAGCAGCCCCACCGCGTCCGGAATCAATGAGCAGTTCTTC.